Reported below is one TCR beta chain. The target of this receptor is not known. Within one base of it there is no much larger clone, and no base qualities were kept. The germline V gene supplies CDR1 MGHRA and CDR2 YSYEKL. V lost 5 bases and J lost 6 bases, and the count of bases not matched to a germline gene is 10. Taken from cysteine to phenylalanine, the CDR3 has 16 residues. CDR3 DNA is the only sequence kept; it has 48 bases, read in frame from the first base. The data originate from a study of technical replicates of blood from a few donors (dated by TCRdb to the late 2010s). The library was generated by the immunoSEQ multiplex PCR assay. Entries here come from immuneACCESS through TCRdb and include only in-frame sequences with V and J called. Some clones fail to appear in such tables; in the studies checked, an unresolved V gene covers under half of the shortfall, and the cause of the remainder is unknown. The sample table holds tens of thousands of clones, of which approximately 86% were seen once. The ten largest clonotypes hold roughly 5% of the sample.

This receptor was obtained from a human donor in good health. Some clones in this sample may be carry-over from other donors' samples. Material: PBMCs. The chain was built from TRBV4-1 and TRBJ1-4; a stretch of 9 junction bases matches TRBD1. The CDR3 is CASSDLGQGLYEKLFF. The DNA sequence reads TGCGCCAGCAGCGACCTGGGACAGGGACTGTATGAAAAACTGTTTTTT.